This note documents a single T cell receptor (beta chain) sequence. Per germline, CDR1 MNHNS and CDR2 SASEGT. This CDR3 spans 14 amino acids. Between the trimmed V and J ends, which lost 1 base and 4 bases, there was a span of 11 bases. The data derive from a study of shared T cell receptors in the human thymus. Libraries were prepared by immunoSEQ multiplex PCR; TCRdb keeps only in-frame clonotypes and omits some of them. The table records 500,000 to 750,000 clones, around 89% of them present only once. A further study also used this sample, focusing on human thymus T cells. That report notes: Corrective heart surgery yielded the resections from which the thymus tissue came. Among thymic and blood repertoires, usage of V and J genes appeared biased. Unrelated individuals were reported by related research to share highly overlapping thymic repertoires.

Sample: thymocytes. The chain combines TRBV6-1 with TRBJ2-7; no reliable D call. This clonotype was sampled from a boy less than two years old with a congenital heart defect. In DNA, the CDR3 is TGTGCCAGCAGTGAAGTGAAGTTCGGGTACGAGCAGTACTTC. Translating gives CASSEVKFGYEQYF.